The 10 T cell receptor beta chains in this list originate from one sample, sequenced in a study of blood T cell repertoires in COVID-19 (dated by TCRdb to about 2020). Library construction relied on the immunoSEQ multiplex PCR assay. The table comes from immuneACCESS by way of TCRdb, which keeps in-frame sequences with V and J called. Part of the clones is missing from these tables; in studies checked, under half for an unresolved V gene and the rest for unknown reasons. For this sample the table gives a few hundred thousand clones, of which 86% were detected only once. Approximately 1.5% of the sample goes to the ten largest clones. The sample was peripheral blood. These TCRs come from a woman aged 45 to 65 with acute or convalescent COVID-19.

The J gene is TRBJ2-1, the V gene TRBV6-2 or TRBV6-3; 8 bases align to TRBD2. The CDR3 sequence is 16 residues long. Germline V CDR1 and CDR2: MNHEY, SVGEGT. The trim removed 2 bases at V and 7 bases at J, leaving 10 bases unmatched. This chain's CDR3 is CASSYGAGGARNEQFF. In nucleotides, the CDR3 is TGTGCCAGCAGTTACGGCGCGGGAGGTGCCCGAAATGAGCAGTTCTTC.

This CDR3 is CASKRYEQYF. The CDR3 DNA reads as TGTGCCAGCAAACGGTACGAGCAGTACTTC. The chain recombines TRBV28 with TRBJ2-7; D unclear. Germline-derived CDR1 and CDR2 are MDHEN and SYDVKM. The CDR3 is made up of 10 amino acids. Trimming took off 7 bases at V and 4 bases at J, with 5 bases between the two ends.

This clone showed up just a few times. V is TRBV5-1 and J is TRBJ2-5; 8 nucleotides match TRBD1. The CDR3 has 15 amino acids. The germline V gene has CDR1 SGHRS and CDR2 YFSETQ. After removal of 3 bases from V and 4 bases from J, the junction contained 8 bases not matched to a gene. The CDR3 DNA reads TGCGCCAGCAGCTCACAAACAGGGGGAGGAGAGACCCAGTACTTC. Translating it yields CASSSQTGGGETQYF.

This clone appeared a single time. This chain links TRBV15 with TRBJ2-1, with 8 bases identical to TRBD2. The CDR3 extends over 15 amino acids. With V trimmed by 1 base and J by 5 bases, 4 bases remained unmatched. Germline CDR1 reads LNHNV; CDR2 reads YYDKDF (reference sequence). The CDR3 loop reads CATSRGSGTHNEQFF. The CDR3 nucleotides are TGTGCCACCAGCAGAGGTAGCGGGACCCACAATGAGCAGTTCTTC.

This chain links TRBV10-3 with TRBJ2-3; D is perhaps TRBD2 (5 bases). Germline V lookup: CDR1 ENHRY, CDR2 SYGVKD. This CDR3 has 13 residues. V was pared by 7 bases and J by 2 bases, with 10 bases between. This CDR3 reads CAIMGEFTDTQYF. The CDR3 coding sequence is TGTGCCATCATGGGAGAGTTCACAGATACGCAGTATTTT.

This clone has only a few counts. This rearrangement joins TRBV6-2 or TRBV6-3 to TRBJ1-1; 8 positions agree with TRBD1. Germline V gene lookup returns CDR1 MNHEY and CDR2 SVGEGT. Trimming took 6 bases from V and 4 from J; bases not matched to a gene: 7. The CDR3 contains 14 residues. This CDR3 reads CASSHQDRATEAFF. The CDR3 nucleotides read TGTGCCAGCAGCCACCAGGACAGGGCCACTGAAGCTTTCTTT.

The V and J genes are TRBV18 and TRBJ1-6; 10 bases align to TRBD1. The CDR3 totals 15 residues. Germline V gene lookup returns CDR1 KGHSH and CDR2 LQKENI. Trimming removed 4 bases from V and 10 bases from J; junction bases left unmatched: 7. This CDR3 is CASSQGTGARSPLHF. The CDR3 nucleotides read TGTGCCAGCTCACAGGGGACAGGGGCCCGCTCACCCCTCCACTTT.

CDR3 DNA: TGTGCCAGCAGCTTAGTCGGGACAGGGTGGGACACCATATATTTT. This codes for CASSLVGTGWDTIYF. The chain links TRBV7-2 to TRBJ1-3; 9 bases line up with TRBD1. Looked up from germline, CDR1 is SGHTA and CDR2 is FQGNSA. The junction had 6 bases not matched to a gene; V was cut back by 1 base and J by 8 bases. This CDR3 contains 15 residues. The full variable domain, with the rest looked up from reference TRBV7-2 and TRBJ1-3, is GAGVSQSPSNKVTEKGKDVELRCDPISGHTALYWYRQSLGQGLEFLIYFQGNSAPDKSGLPSDRFSAERTGGSVSTLTIQRTQQEDSAVYLCASSLVGTGWDTIYFGEGSWLTVV.

J is TRBJ2-1 and V is TRBV10-3; possible D gene TRBD2, 5 bases. Germline V gene sequence: CDR1 ENHRY, CDR2 SYGVKD. The germline V and J ends were trimmed by 3 bases and 7 bases, with 10 bases remaining between them. This CDR3 comprises 13 residues. Here the CDR3 DNA reads TGTGCCATCAGTGAAGCGGAGCGGAATGAGCAGTTCTTC. Encoded protein: CAISEAERNEQFF.

The genes are TRBV4-1 and TRBJ2-2, with a tentative D call TRBD1 (6 bases). With 4 bases removed from V and 3 bases from J, the gap between germline ends came to 9 bases. Looked up from germline, CDR1 is MGHRA and CDR2 is YSYEKL. This CDR3 region has 14 residues. Here the CDR3 reads CASSPDRYTGELFF. The CDR3 bases are TGCGCCAGCAGCCCAGACAGGTACACCGGGGAGCTGTTTTTT.